The 21 T cell receptor beta chains listed next were all sequenced from one sample in a study of T cells after yellow fever vaccination (dated by TCRdb to between 2018 and 2020). Libraries came from 5' RACE. TCRdb shows the sequencer as Illumina HiSeq 2500. The public reads were quality trimmed at Q25 with fastp and then assembled into clones with MiXCR by TCRdb, keeping productive beta chains. One record per CDR3 amino acid sequence lists the most common genes and DNA. Recorded for this sample are roughly 79,000 distinct CDR3 sequences; around 7.8% of them occurred a single time. The top ten clones comprise roughly 29% of the sample. The sample's treatment or condition label, decoded: live attenuated yellow fever vaccine strain. The input for sequencing was CD8+ T cells sorted from PBMCs, taken roughly 10 days after the first yellow fever vaccination. The receptors were gathered from a young man who received the YFV17D yellow fever vaccine.

The table lists this clonotype with many counts. The rearrangement links TRBV11-2 to TRBJ1-1; tentative D call: TRBD1 (5 bases). Trimming removed 5 bases from V and 6 bases from J, with 22 bases in between. Per the germline V gene, CDR1 is SGHAT and CDR2 is FQNNGV. The CDR3 runs 16 residues. CDR3 DNA: TGTGCCAGCAGCCACAACGGAGGGGACCGCCGGGCTGAAGCTTTCTTT. Translated, it gives CASSHNGGDRRAEAFF. The whole variable domain, remainder taken from reference TRBV11-2 and TRBJ1-1, is EAGVAQSPRYKIIEKRQSVAFWCNPISGHATLYWYQQILGQGPKLLIQFQNNGVVDDSQLPKDRFSAERLKGVDSTLKIQPAKLEDSAVYLCASSHNGGDRRAEAFFGQGTRLTVV.

In this sample, this clonotype turned up a few times. V usage is TRBV4-1 and J usage is TRBJ2-3, with D hard to call. This CDR3 has 13 residues. The V end was cut by 4 bases, the J end by 2 bases, with 7 bases between. Germline loops: CDR1 MGHRA, CDR2 YSYEKL. CDR3: CASSPLITDTQYF. The CDR3 DNA follows: TGCGCCAGCAGCCCCTTAATCACAGATACGCAGTATTTT.

The sample holds a few counts of this clonotype. The chain carries TRBV4-1 and TRBJ1-2; 11 nucleotides agree with TRBD1. This CDR3 region has 15 residues. Trimming took 3 bases from V and 1 from J; bases not matched to a gene: 1. CDR1 is MGHRA, CDR2 YSYEKL, per germline. As DNA, the CDR3 is TGCGCCAGCAGCCAGGGGACAGGGGGTAACTATGGCTACACCTTC. The encoded protein is CASSQGTGGNYGYTF.

The chain recombines TRBV7-9 with TRBJ2-2; 10 bases map to TRBD1. V lost 5 bases and J lost 7; bases outside the gene matches: 10. This CDR3 spans 16 amino acids. CDR1 is SEHNR and CDR2 is FQNEAQ in the germline V gene (reference sequence). The CDR3: CASSLRDRGLNGELFF. The CDR3 bases are TGTGCCAGCAGCCTCCGGGACAGGGGACTGAACGGGGAGCTGTTTTTT.

This clonotype was seen at least ten times. This chain uses TRBV4-1 with TRBJ2-3; the match to TRBD2 covers 9 bases. V shed 4 bases, J shed 2 bases, and the junction held 13 bases outside the gene matches. The CDR3 is 18 amino acids. CDR1 MGHRA and CDR2 YSYEKL come from the germline V gene. The CDR3: CASSPRGRGGEITDTQYF. The CDR3 DNA sequence: TGCGCCAGCAGCCCCCGTGGTCGCGGGGGGGAAATCACAGATACGCAGTATTTT.

In the case of this clonotype: An end of the junction does not agree with germline; a read error may underlie this. V and J are TRBV29-1 and TRBJ2-7; the D gene is possibly TRBD1 (6 bases). CDR1 SQVTM and CDR2 ANQGSEA come from the germline V gene. This CDR3 has 13 amino acids. This CDR3 is CSAEVGTPYEQYF. CDR3 DNA: TGCAGCGCTGAAGTAGGGACACCCTACGAGCAGTACTTC.

The genes are TRBV12-3 or TRBV12-4 and TRBJ2-3, with TRBD2 matching 8 bases. The CDR3 is 16 residues long. J lost 2 bases, V lost 8 bases, and 12 bases had no gene match. The CDR3 coding sequence is TGTGCCAGCCTCACGGAGATGCGGGGGGACACAGATACGCAGTATTTT. It encodes CASLTEMRGDTDTQYF.

In this sample, this clonotype turned up many times. The chain has TRBV28 and TRBJ2-5; 7 nucleotides agree with TRBD1. Germline CDR1 is MDHEN and CDR2 is SYDVKM. J gave up 4 bases and V 6 bases, and 14 bases lay outside the gene matches. The CDR3 extends over 16 amino acids. CDR3 residues: CASSREGTDARETQYF. In DNA, the CDR3 is TGTGCCAGCAGCCGCGAGGGGACAGACGCTCGAGAGACCCAGTACTTC.

The sample holds many counts of this clonotype. CDR3 bases: TGTGCCAGCAGGAACAACAGGGATGAGCAGTTCTTC. It specifies CASRNNRDEQFF. V and J are TRBV12-3 or TRBV12-4 and TRBJ2-1, with D possibly being TRBD1 (6 bases). With 6 bases removed from V and 8 bases from J, the gap between germline ends came to 11 bases. The CDR3 is 12 residues long.

This chain uses TRBV7-9 with TRBJ1-1; D is undetermined. The CDR3 extends over 14 amino acids. V was clipped by 4 bases and J by 5 bases, with 14 bases between them. Germline CDR1 and CDR2: SEHNR and FQNEAQ (reference sequence). This CDR3 is CASSSPEKPTEAFF. CDR3 coding DNA: TGTGCCAGCAGCTCCCCGGAAAAACCAACTGAAGCTTTCTTT.

This clonotype has a handful of counts. The J gene is TRBJ2-5, the V gene TRBV5-1; D ambiguous. V lost 4 bases and J lost 0, with 19 bases in between. The germline CDR1 and CDR2 sequences are SGHRS and YFSETQ. This CDR3 is built from 17 residues. The CDR3 loop is CASSPSTPMADQETQYF. The CDR3 nucleotides are TGCGCCAGCAGCCCAAGTACCCCGATGGCTGACCAAGAGACCCAGTACTTC.

This clonotype was recorded once. The J gene is TRBJ2-1, the V gene TRBV7-6; 7 bases map to TRBD2. The CDR3 contains 14 residues. The germline CDR1 and CDR2 sequences are SGHVS and FNYEAQ. Losses at the gene ends were 7 bases for V and 7 bases for J; bases not matched to a gene: 10. CDR3 coding DNA: TGTGCCAGCACCCCTCGAAGCGGGGATAATGAGCAGTTCTTC. Amino acid sequence: CASTPRSGDNEQFF.

The chain combines TRBV4-2 with TRBJ2-2; possibly TRBD2 for D (6 bases). The V gene lost 1 base and the J gene lost 4 bases, with 10 bases spanning the gap. This CDR3 comprises 15 residues. Germline CDR1 is LGHNA and CDR2 is YNFKEQ. The DNA for the CDR3 is TGTGCCAGCAGCCAAGGGCGGGGACCCACCGGGGAGCTGTTTTTT. Translated: CASSQGRGPTGELFF.

This clonotype appeared many times. The CDR3 spells CASSLQGSSDTQYF. CDR3 DNA: TGTGCCAGCAGCTTACAGGGCTCTTCGGATACGCAGTATTTT. This chain connects TRBV7-9 to TRBJ2-3; TRBD1 might be the D (5 bases). Germline CDR1 reads SEHNR; CDR2 reads FQNEAQ (reference sequence). V was trimmed by 2 bases and J by 6 bases, leaving 12 bases between them. This CDR3 comprises 14 residues.

This clonotype was seen a few times. The rearrangement links TRBV4-1 to TRBJ2-3, with D uncertain. The CDR3 runs 15 residues. From germline, CDR1 is MGHRA and CDR2 YSYEKL. V shed 1 base and J shed 4 bases, with 12 bases lying between them. The CDR3 here is CASSQVSGSADTQYF. CDR3 DNA: TGCGCCAGCAGCCAAGTATCTGGGTCGGCAGATACGCAGTATTTT.

This CDR3 is CASTEGGRPYEQYF. The CDR3 nucleotides read TGTGCCAGCACCGAAGGGGGGAGGCCCTACGAGCAGTACTTC. The rearrangement uses TRBV6-2 or TRBV6-3 and TRBJ2-7, with D possibly called TRBD1 or TRBD2 (6 bases each). V was shortened by 7 bases and J by 2 bases, with 15 bases between the two germline ends. The germline V gene encodes CDR1 MNHEY and CDR2 SVGEGT. This CDR3 is built from 14 residues.

This clonotype was picked up a small number of times. The chain is built from TRBV7-2 and TRBJ1-2; D is ambiguous. The CDR3 covers 15 residues. The germline gives CDR1 SGHTA, CDR2 FQGNSA. The V end lost 2 bases, the J end lost 2 bases, and 12 bases lay between the germline ends. This chain's CDR3 is CASSLPYKINYGYTF. CDR3 DNA sequence: TGTGCCAGCAGCTTACCGTACAAGATAAACTATGGCTACACCTTC.

The chain links TRBV7-9 to TRBJ1-4; D not certain. The CDR3 has 15 amino acids. Trimming removed 1 base at V and 8 bases at J, with 14 bases between. From germline, CDR1 is SEHNR and CDR2 FQNEAQ (reference sequence). The CDR3 reads CASSLDGPKGEKLFF. The DNA of the CDR3 is TGTGCCAGCAGCTTAGACGGCCCCAAAGGGGAAAAACTGTTTTTT.

This clonotype was picked up many times. The chain employs TRBV29-1 and TRBJ2-1; 7 bases map to TRBD1. V lost 4 bases and J lost 0; bases outside the gene matches: 6. Germline V gives CDR1 SQVTM, CDR2 ANQGSEA. This CDR3 comprises 15 residues. The CDR3 spells CSVVGQDSSYNEQFF. In nucleotides, the CDR3 is TGCAGCGTTGTTGGACAGGATAGCTCCTACAATGAGCAGTTCTTC.

This clonotype has a handful of counts. V gene TRBV7-9 combines with J gene TRBJ2-3, with D possibly matching TRBD1 (6 bases). The germline gives CDR1 SEHNR, CDR2 FQNEAQ (reference sequence). The V end was cut by 5 bases, the J end by 11 bases, with 17 bases between. The CDR3 spans 13 residues. CDR3 amino acids: CASSRDGVGQQYF. CDR3 in DNA: TGTGCCAGCAGCCGGGATGGCGTGGGACAGCAGTATTTT.

There are many counts of this clonotype. The chain employs TRBV12-3 or TRBV12-4 and TRBJ1-1, with D possibly matching TRBD1 (5 bases). V gave up 7 bases and J gave up 7 bases, with 10 bases separating them. The CDR3 spans 11 residues. The CDR3 is CASNSQGEAFF. The DNA for the CDR3 is TGTGCCAGCAACTCGCAGGGTGAAGCTTTCTTT.